A selection of T cell receptor beta chains follows, all from one sample in a study of cytotoxic CD8 clonotypes in ibrutinib-treated CLL. Profiled with immunoSEQ multiplex PCR; TCRdb holds only in-frame clones, not every one. In the table there are roughly 250,000 clones, roughly 70% of which are singletons. This specimen consisted of PBMCs, obtained after 24 months of ibrutinib treatment. The receptors stem from a human donor with chronic lymphocytic leukemia. Each CDR3 is given with its conserved first and last residue. A D gene is named only where the DNA matches it firmly. Size tells how often a clone was seen (once, few, many) or the class of an expanded clone, and some rows leave it out.

D gene: .
V gene: TRBV27
clone size: few
J gene: TRBJ2-4
CDR3 protein: CASSYGTQKNIQYF

D gene: TRBD1
V gene: TRBV9
clone size: .
J gene: TRBJ2-3
CDR3 protein: CASSVTGGDTQYF

D gene: TRBD2
V gene: TRBV7-3
clone size: once
J gene: TRBJ2-1
CDR3 protein: CASSLDAGVGEQFF

D gene: .
V gene: TRBV4-1
clone size: .
J gene: TRBJ1-1
CDR3 protein: CASSQSHGLMNTEAFF

D gene: .
V gene: TRBV30
clone size: .
J gene: TRBJ2-5
CDR3 protein: CAWDSSRGPGETQYF

D gene: .
V gene: TRBV5-4
clone size: .
J gene: TRBJ2-1
CDR3 protein: CASSLSKGGPNEQFF

D gene: .
V gene: TRBV2
clone size: few
J gene: TRBJ2-3
CDR3 protein: CASSGDSTDTQYF

D gene: .
V gene: TRBV27
clone size: .
J gene: TRBJ1-2
CDR3 protein: CASSLEGRGFGYTF

D gene: TRBD1
V gene: TRBV30
clone size: few
J gene: TRBJ1-5
CDR3 protein: CAWSGFETGVGQPQHF

D gene: TRBD2
V gene: TRBV7-7
clone size: .
J gene: TRBJ2-1
CDR3 protein: CASSPGTSGYNEQFF

D gene: .
V gene: TRBV18
clone size: .
J gene: TRBJ1-1
CDR3 protein: CASSQMNTEAFF

D gene: .
V gene: TRBV28
clone size: many
J gene: TRBJ2-5
CDR3 protein: CASSRETQYF

D gene: .
V gene: TRBV4-1
clone size: .
J gene: TRBJ1-2
CDR3 protein: CASSPREDYGYTF

D gene: TRBD2
V gene: TRBV27
clone size: .
J gene: TRBJ2-3
CDR3 protein: CASKRTSGNSSTDTQYF

D gene: .
V gene: TRBV7-3
clone size: .
J gene: TRBJ2-3
CDR3 protein: CASSPNRRETQYF

D gene: .
V gene: TRBV28
clone size: .
J gene: TRBJ1-2
CDR3 protein: CASSGTGINYGYTF

D gene: TRBD1
V gene: TRBV20-1
clone size: .
J gene: TRBJ2-7
CDR3 protein: CSARQGREQYF

D gene: TRBD1
V gene: TRBV30
clone size: few
J gene: TRBJ1-1
CDR3 protein: CAGRGQGFYRSSGTEAFF

D gene: .
V gene: TRBV7-2
clone size: .
J gene: TRBJ1-5
CDR3 protein: CAKKATPQHF

D gene: TRBD2
V gene: TRBV6-5
clone size: .
J gene: TRBJ2-3
CDR3 protein: CASSFTSDRTDTQYF

D gene: TRBD2
V gene: TRBV9
clone size: .
J gene: TRBJ2-1
CDR3 protein: CASSVAVLAGPYSEQFF

D gene: .
V gene: TRBV2
clone size: once
J gene: TRBJ2-2
CDR3 protein: CASSDSPGELFF

D gene: TRBD1
V gene: TRBV11-3
clone size: .
J gene: TRBJ2-1
CDR3 protein: CASSLQTGVDQFF

D gene: .
V gene: TRBV14
clone size: .
J gene: TRBJ2-4
CDR3 protein: CASSRGPGAQSKNIQYF

D gene: .
V gene: TRBV6-5
clone size: .
J gene: TRBJ2-7
CDR3 protein: CASSGYGRNSYEQYF

D gene: TRBD2
V gene: TRBV27
clone size: .
J gene: TRBJ2-4
CDR3 protein: CASRLAVAKNIQYF

D gene: TRBD2
V gene: TRBV6-6
clone size: .
J gene: TRBJ2-7
CDR3 protein: CASSSPGTSPYEQYF

D gene: .
V gene: TRBV18
clone size: .
J gene: TRBJ2-7
CDR3 protein: CASSRDPTREQYF

D gene: TRBD1
V gene: TRBV5-6
clone size: .
J gene: TRBJ2-7
CDR3 protein: CASSLDPRDRSYEQYF

D gene: .
V gene: TRBV18
clone size: few
J gene: TRBJ2-2
CDR3 protein: CASSPGLESELFF

D gene: .
V gene: TRBV28
clone size: .
J gene: TRBJ2-7
CDR3 protein: CASSRTTLEQYF

D gene: TRBD2
V gene: TRBV10-3
clone size: .
J gene: TRBJ2-5
CDR3 protein: CAISESFGLAGYQETQYF

D gene: .
V gene: TRBV30
clone size: few
J gene: TRBJ1-1
CDR3 protein: CAWSLGVEAFF

D gene: TRBD2
V gene: TRBV28
clone size: few
J gene: TRBJ2-1
CDR3 protein: CASSMGLAGVNEQFF

D gene: TRBD1
V gene: TRBV28
clone size: .
J gene: TRBJ1-3
CDR3 protein: CASSTTGSGNTIYF

D gene: .
V gene: TRBV19
clone size: few
J gene: TRBJ2-4
CDR3 protein: CASSSAGIGDIQYF

D gene: .
V gene: TRBV28
clone size: .
J gene: TRBJ1-5
CDR3 protein: CASSPQHF

D gene: TRBD2
V gene: TRBV11-1
clone size: .
J gene: TRBJ2-7
CDR3 protein: CASSGGLAGLNEQYF

D gene: TRBD1
V gene: TRBV6-5
clone size: .
J gene: TRBJ1-2
CDR3 protein: CASSSWDRGGYTF

D gene: TRBD2
V gene: TRBV30
clone size: .
J gene: TRBJ2-7
CDR3 protein: CAWRDYSNRYEQYF

D gene: .
V gene: TRBV5-1
clone size: few
J gene: TRBJ1-1
CDR3 protein: CASSLTGTEAFF

D gene: .
V gene: TRBV9
clone size: .
J gene: TRBJ2-5
CDR3 protein: CASSVALQGGETQYF

D gene: .
V gene: TRBV9
clone size: .
J gene: TRBJ2-1
CDR3 protein: CASSVDSRYEQFF

D gene: TRBD2
V gene: TRBV7-9
clone size: .
J gene: TRBJ2-1
CDR3 protein: CASSLAPGTSGNRNEQFF

D gene: .
V gene: TRBV7-8
clone size: .
J gene: TRBJ1-1
CDR3 protein: CASRPTGKTEAFF

D gene: .
V gene: TRBV28
clone size: .
J gene: TRBJ2-7
CDR3 protein: CASTGEKTYEQYF

D gene: .
V gene: TRBV6-5
clone size: .
J gene: TRBJ2-1
CDR3 protein: CASSSTRTNNEQFF

D gene: .
V gene: TRBV18
clone size: .
J gene: TRBJ2-3
CDR3 protein: CASSPQADTQYF

D gene: .
V gene: TRBV11-1
clone size: .
J gene: TRBJ1-2
CDR3 protein: CASSLGSGSYGYTF

D gene: TRBD2
V gene: TRBV28
clone size: .
J gene: TRBJ2-5
CDR3 protein: CASSFTSGRGKTQYF

D gene: .
V gene: TRBV18
clone size: few
J gene: TRBJ2-7
CDR3 protein: CASSPSDSVNAEQYF

D gene: TRBD1
V gene: TRBV27
clone size: .
J gene: TRBJ2-7
CDR3 protein: CASTDRPAYEQYF